This is a list of T cell receptor beta chains from one sample in a study of T cell responses to AZD1222 COVID-19 vaccine. Repertoires were generated with immunoSEQ multiplex PCR, while TCRdb's copy carries only in-frame clones and drops some. The sample holds about 72,000 clones, roughly 85% seen once. The sequencing used peripheral blood, collected on day 0 of AZD1222 vaccination. The receptors were sampled from an adult in good health. Both conserved end residues are part of each CDR3. A D gene is named only where the DNA matches it firmly. Not every row has a clone size; where given, it reads once, few, many or a size class.

V gene: TRBV28
J gene: TRBJ1-6
clone size: .
D gene: .
CDR3 DNA: TGTGCCAGCACGGCGGGTAATTCACCCCTCCACTTT
CDR3 protein: CASTAGNSPLHF

V gene: TRBV6-5
J gene: TRBJ2-1
clone size: .
D gene: TRBD2
CDR3 DNA: TGTGCCAGCAGTTACTCTGCGGGGGGCGGAAGGAATGAGCAGTTCTTC
CDR3 protein: CASSYSAGGGRNEQFF

V gene: TRBV9
J gene: TRBJ2-3
clone size: .
D gene: .
CDR3 DNA: TGTGCCAGCAGCGTTCGGGGAGATACGCAGTATTTT
CDR3 protein: CASSVRGDTQYF

V gene: TRBV9
J gene: TRBJ2-2
clone size: few
D gene: TRBD2
CDR3 DNA: TGTGCCAGCAGCTCGCGAGGATGGCGGGGGGGTGTCGACACCGGGGAGCTGTTTTTT
CDR3 protein: CASSSRGWRGGVDTGELFF

V gene: TRBV24-1
J gene: TRBJ2-3
clone size: .
D gene: .
CDR3 DNA: TGTGCCACCAGTGAAACAGGGATAGATACGCAGTATTTT
CDR3 protein: CATSETGIDTQYF

V gene: TRBV27
J gene: TRBJ2-2
clone size: .
D gene: .
CDR3 DNA: TGTGCCAGCAGTTGGCTCGGGGAGCTGTTTTTT
CDR3 protein: CASSWLGELFF

V gene: TRBV19
J gene: TRBJ2-2
clone size: .
D gene: TRBD2
CDR3 DNA: TGTGCCAGTACCCAACTAGCGGGAGCGGTCGGGGAGCTGTTTTTT
CDR3 protein: CASTQLAGAVGELFF

V gene: TRBV28
J gene: TRBJ1-4
clone size: .
D gene: .
CDR3 DNA: TGTGCCAGCAGTTCTACCCGATACTCCCTTGAAAAACTGTTTTTT
CDR3 protein: CASSSTRYSLEKLFF

V gene: TRBV5-4
J gene: TRBJ1-1
clone size: .
D gene: .
CDR3 DNA: TGTGCCAGCAGCTTGTGGGGGGACACTGAAGCTTTCTTT
CDR3 protein: CASSLWGDTEAFF

V gene: TRBV7-2
J gene: TRBJ2-3
clone size: once
D gene: TRBD2
CDR3 DNA: TGTGCCAGCAGCTTAGCACTAGCGGGAGCGGGAGATACGCAGTATTTT
CDR3 protein: CASSLALAGAGDTQYF

V gene: TRBV9
J gene: TRBJ2-7
clone size: .
D gene: .
CDR3 DNA: TGTGCCAGCAGCACCGACAGGACCTACGAGCAGTACTTC
CDR3 protein: CASSTDRTYEQYF

V gene: TRBV19
J gene: TRBJ2-6
clone size: .
D gene: .
CDR3 DNA: TGTGCCAGTAGTATAGATCAGGACCCTGGGGCCAACGTCCTGACTTTC
CDR3 protein: CASSIDQDPGANVLTF

V gene: TRBV10-3
J gene: TRBJ1-1
clone size: .
D gene: .
CDR3 DNA: TGTGCCATCAGGGACAGAAACACTGAAGCTTTCTTT
CDR3 protein: CAIRDRNTEAFF

V gene: TRBV3-1/TRBV3-2
J gene: TRBJ1-2
clone size: .
D gene: TRBD1
CDR3 DNA: TGTGCCAGCAGCCACTTGGGACAGGGGGCAGATGGCTACACCTTC
CDR3 protein: CASSHLGQGADGYTF

V gene: TRBV12-3/TRBV12-4
J gene: TRBJ1-2
clone size: .
D gene: .
CDR3 DNA: TGTGCCAGCAGTTTTAAGGGGGGATATGGCTACACCTTC
CDR3 protein: CASSFKGGYGYTF

V gene: TRBV29-1
J gene: TRBJ1-4
clone size: .
D gene: .
CDR3 DNA: TGCAGCGTTGACGCAGGGAGGAGGGGAGAAAAACTGTTTTTT
CDR3 protein: CSVDAGRRGEKLFF

V gene: TRBV19
J gene: TRBJ2-7
clone size: .
D gene: TRBD2
CDR3 DNA: TGTGCCAGTAGTATTGGACTAGCGGGGGGAATCTACGAGCAGTACTTC
CDR3 protein: CASSIGLAGGIYEQYF

V gene: TRBV6-5
J gene: TRBJ2-1
clone size: .
D gene: .
CDR3 DNA: TGTGCCAGCAGTTGGTCCAGCTCCTACAATGAGCAGTTCTTC
CDR3 protein: CASSWSSSYNEQFF

V gene: TRBV28
J gene: TRBJ2-7
clone size: .
D gene: .
CDR3 DNA: TGTGCCAGTAGGGGGGGGACAGGCCCCTACGAGCAGTACTTC
CDR3 protein: CASRGGTGPYEQYF

V gene: TRBV11-2
J gene: TRBJ2-3
clone size: .
D gene: TRBD2
CDR3 DNA: TGTGCCAGCAGCTTAGTAGCGGGCGCAGATACGCAGTATTTT
CDR3 protein: CASSLVAGADTQYF

V gene: TRBV24-1
J gene: TRBJ2-1
clone size: .
D gene: .
CDR3 DNA: TGTGCCACCAGTGATTATCAAACCAGGGATGAGCAGTTCTTC
CDR3 protein: CATSDYQTRDEQFF

V gene: TRBV14
J gene: TRBJ2-1
clone size: .
D gene: .
CDR3 DNA: TGTGCCAGCAGCCAGGGGATAGGCAATGAGCAGTTCTTC
CDR3 protein: CASSQGIGNEQFF